The 3 T cell receptor beta chains below all came from one sample that was sequenced in a study of CD8 T cells in ankylosing spondylitis. From the 5' RACE reads, TCRdb called clonotypes with MiXCR, one entry per CDR3 protein. The sample records 700,000 to 850,000 distinct CDR3 sequences, about 12% being singletons. Study results and caveats: Blood of patients with ankylosing spondylitis appeared to be characterized by a TCR beta motif of about 8 highly homologous variants.

These receptors' antigens are unknown. The specimen sequenced was blood, either unsorted or a sorted T cell fraction (not recorded which). The receptor source for this set is a male donor with ankylosing spondylitis.

This chain joins TRBV7-2 and TRBJ2-5; TRBD2 aligns across 16 bases. CDR1 and CDR2 (germline): SGHTA, FQGNSA. The CDR3 has 18 amino acids. V lost 2 bases to trimming and J lost 4 bases; unmatched junction nucleotides: 7. CDR3 bases: TGTGCCAGCAGCTTATCGGGACTAGCGGGAGGGATGAGAGAGACCCAGTACTTC. It translates to CASSLSGLAGGMRETQYF.

This clonotype showed up many times. V gene TRBV7-2 combines with J gene TRBJ1-1; 10 bases map to TRBD1. The CDR3 sequence is 14 residues long. Germline trimming cut 1 base from V and 12 bases from J; bases unmatched to any gene: 8. The germline V gene has CDR1 SGHTA and CDR2 FQGNSA. The CDR3 sequence is CASSLVLGTGETFF. CDR3 nucleotide sequence: TGTGCCAGCAGCTTAGTCTTGGGGACAGGGGAAACTTTCTTT.

There are a few counts of this clonotype. The chain employs TRBV20-1 and TRBJ2-7; tentative D call: TRBD2 (5 bases). The CDR3 is made up of 15 amino acids. Germline loops: CDR1 DFQATT, CDR2 SNEGSKA (reference sequence). V lost 5 bases and J 5 bases, leaving 22 bases between the germline ends. The CDR3: CSAPSLLVSPDEQYF. In DNA, the CDR3 is TGCAGTGCTCCTAGTTTACTAGTCTCCCCTGACGAGCAGTACTTC.